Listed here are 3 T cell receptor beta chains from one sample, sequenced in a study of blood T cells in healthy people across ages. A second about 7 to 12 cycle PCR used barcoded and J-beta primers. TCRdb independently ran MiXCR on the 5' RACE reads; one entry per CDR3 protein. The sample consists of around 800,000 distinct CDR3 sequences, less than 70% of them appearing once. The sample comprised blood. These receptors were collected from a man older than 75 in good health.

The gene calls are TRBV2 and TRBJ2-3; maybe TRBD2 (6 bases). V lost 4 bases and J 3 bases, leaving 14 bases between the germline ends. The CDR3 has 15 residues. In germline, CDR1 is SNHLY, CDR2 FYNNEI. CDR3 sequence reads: CASSASLGGTDTQYF. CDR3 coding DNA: TGTGCCAGCAGTGCCTCCCTGGGGGGAACAGATACGCAGTATTTT.

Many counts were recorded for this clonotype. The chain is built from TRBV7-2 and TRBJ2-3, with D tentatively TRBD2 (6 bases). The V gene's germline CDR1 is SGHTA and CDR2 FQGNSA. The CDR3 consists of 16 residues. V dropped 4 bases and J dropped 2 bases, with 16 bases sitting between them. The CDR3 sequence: CASSSRLGSSTDTQYF. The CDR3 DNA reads TGTGCCAGCAGCTCACGACTAGGGTCCTCCACAGATACGCAGTATTTT.

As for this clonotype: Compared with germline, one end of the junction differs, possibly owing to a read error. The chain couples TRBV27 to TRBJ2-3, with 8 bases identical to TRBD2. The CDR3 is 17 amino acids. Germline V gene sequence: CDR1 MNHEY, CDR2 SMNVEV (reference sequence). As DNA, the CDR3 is TGTGCCAGCAGTTTATCGTCTAGGAGCGGGAGCTCAGATGCGCAGTATTTT. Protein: CASSLSSRSGSSDAQYF.